These T cell receptor beta chains were read from a single sample in a study of beta chain features in type 1 diabetes. Assay: immunoSEQ multiplex PCR; the TCRdb copy retains only in-frame clones and omits some. The sample includes 630,000 or so clones, 11% to 15% of them seen just once. The source material was naive CD4+ T cells from blood. All receptors come from a young man with type 1 diabetes. The CDR3 runs from the conserved cysteine through the conserved F or W. A D gene is named only where the DNA matches it firmly. Size is stated for part of the rows, as once, few or many counts, or as a class when the clone is expanded.

TRBJ2-7 | - | few | TRBV15 | TGTGCCACCAGCAGAGTAGGAAGGGTCTCCTACGAGCAGTACTTC | CATSRVGRVSYEQYF
TRBJ2-7 | - | few | TRBV28 | TGTGCCAGCAGTTTATGGGCCAGGGAACGCTACGAGCAGTACTTC | CASSLWARERYEQYF
TRBJ1-3 | - | - | TRBV9 | TGTGCCAGCAGCGTAGAGGGGGTCGGAAACACCATATATTTT | CASSVEGVGNTIYF
TRBJ2-1 | TRBD2 | few | TRBV27 | TGTGCCAGCAGCCGTTCATCTAGCGGGCCCTACAATGAGCAGTTCTTC | CASSRSSSGPYNEQFF
TRBJ2-7 | - | - | TRBV7-9 | TGTGCCAGCAGCCTCTCCACAGGGTGGGACGAGCAGTACTTC | CASSLSTGWDEQYF
TRBJ2-6 | - | few | TRBV30 | TGTGCCTGGATGGTTGGGACTTCTGGGGCCAACGTCCTGACTTTC | CAWMVGTSGANVLTF
TRBJ1-2 | TRBD1 | - | TRBV7-2 | TGTGCCAGCAGCTCCTATGGACAGGGGAGTGGCTACACCTTC | CASSSYGQGSGYTF
TRBJ1-2 | TRBD1 | - | TRBV5-1 | TGCGCCAGCAGCTTGGCTACGAGACAGGGCTATGGCTACACCTTC | CASSLATRQGYGYTF
TRBJ2-1 | TRBD1 | - | TRBV7-2 | TGTGCCAGCAGCCTCCGGGACAGGACATACAATGAGCAGTTCTTC | CASSLRDRTYNEQFF
TRBJ2-2 | - | - | TRBV7-9 | TGTGCCAGCAGCCCCTCAACGAGGTCCGGGGAGCTGTTTTTT | CASSPSTRSGELFF
TRBJ1-5 | - | - | TRBV7-9 | TGTGCCAGCGGGTCTCAGCTAAATCAGCCCCAGCATTTT | CASGSQLNQPQHF
TRBJ2-3 | - | few | TRBV18 | TGTGCCAGCTCACCACCGCGACAGACAGATACGCAGTATTTT | CASSPPRQTDTQYF
TRBJ2-2 | TRBD1 | - | TRBV5-1 | TGCGCCAGCAGCCCCGGGACAGCGAACACCGGGGAGCTGTTTTTT | CASSPGTANTGELFF
TRBJ2-7 | TRBD1 | few | TRBV7-6 | TGTGCCAGCAGCCCGACGGGACAGCCTTACGAGCAGTACTTC | CASSPTGQPYEQYF
TRBJ2-1 | TRBD2 | - | TRBV7-2 | TGTGCCAGCAGCTTAGAGGCTAGCGGGGGATTTTACTCCTACAATGAGCAGTTCTTC | CASSLEASGGFYSYNEQFF
TRBJ2-1 | TRBD1 | few | TRBV7-9 | TGTGCCAGCAGCTTATCCGGGACAGCGCAGTTCTTC | CASSLSGTAQFF
TRBJ1-1 | TRBD1 | - | TRBV5-1 | TGCGCCAGCAGCCCCGGACAGGGGAGTGAAGCTTTCTTT | CASSPGQGSEAFF
TRBJ2-7 | - | few | TRBV10-3 | TGTGCCATCGCGAGGCAGGAATACTACGAGCAGTACTTC | CAIARQEYYEQYF
TRBJ2-7 | - | few | TRBV30 | TGTGCCGGTATTTCAGGGGGGGAGCAGTACTTC | CAGISGGEQYF
TRBJ2-1 | TRBD2 | - | TRBV14 | TGTGCCAGCAGCCCATGGCGGAGCGGGAGCCCCCTTGATGAGCAGTTCTTC | CASSPWRSGSPLDEQFF
TRBJ1-2 | - | - | TRBV14 | TGTGCCAGCAGCCAACTCTCCAGGGAGAACGTCACCTTC | CASSQLSRENVTF
TRBJ2-4 | TRBD1 | - | TRBV7-9 | TGTGCCAGCAGCCGAGACCCAGCCCGGACAGGGGCCAAAAACATTCAGTACTTC | CASSRDPARTGAKNIQYF
TRBJ1-2 | - | few | TRBV30 | TGTGCCTGGAGCCGTACCATAGCTAACTATGGCTACACCTTC | CAWSRTIANYGYTF
TRBJ1-5 | - | few | TRBV30 | TGTGCCGCAGGGGAAAAGAGCAATCAGCCCCAGCATTTT | CAAGEKSNQPQHF
TRBJ2-6 | - | - | TRBV28 | TGTGCCAGCAGTTTGAGGGACGTCCTGACTTTC | CASSLRDVLTF
TRBJ2-5 | - | - | TRBV18 | TGTGCCAGCTCACCCCTACGGGCCGGGGCGGAGACCCAGTACTTC | CASSPLRAGAETQYF
TRBJ1-2 | - | few | TRBV18 | TGTGCCAGCTCACGGAGGGTGACACTATCCTACGGCTACACCTTC | CASSRRVTLSYGYTF
TRBJ2-7 | TRBD1 | - | TRBV6-6 | TGTGCCAGCAGTCTCACCGGGACAGGGACCTCCTACGAGCAGTACTTC | CASSLTGTGTSYEQYF
TRBJ2-4 | - | - | TRBV5-1 | TGCGCCAGCAGCTTGGATGGGTCCGGAAACATTCAGTACTTC | CASSLDGSGNIQYF
TRBJ2-7 | - | - | TRBV4-1 | TGCGCCAGCAGCCAACTAGCTCCCCACGAGCAGTACTTC | CASSQLAPHEQYF
TRBJ1-1 | TRBD1 | few | TRBV4-3 | TGCGCCAGCAGCCAAGATCCCCCCAGGGGGACAGGCCCCGCTTTCTTT | CASSQDPPRGTGPAFF
TRBJ2-7 | - | few | TRBV7-2 | TGTGCCAGCAGCTCCCCCCCCCGCGAGCAGTACTTC | CASSSPPREQYF
TRBJ2-2 | TRBD1 | - | TRBV4-2 | TGTGCCAGCAACTCGGGACAGGGAGACACCGGGGAGCTGTTTTTT | CASNSGQGDTGELFF
TRBJ1-2 | - | - | TRBV20-1 | TGCAGTGCTAGGATCCGTGGCGGCTACACCTTC | CSARIRGGYTF
TRBJ2-7 | - | - | TRBV28 | TGTGCCAGCAGTTTAGGAAGGGACACCGGACCCTACGAGCAGTACTTC | CASSLGRDTGPYEQYF
TRBJ1-5 | - | - | TRBV10-3 | TGTGCCATCAGTGAGCCGGACAGCAATAGCAATCAGCCCCAGCATTTT | CAISEPDSNSNQPQHF
TRBJ2-1 | - | few | TRBV5-1 | TGCGCCAGCAGGCGAGAGGGCGGCAATGAGCAGTTCTTC | CASRREGGNEQFF
TRBJ2-1 | - | few | TRBV28 | TGTGCCAGCAGCCTTCGGGGTTACAATGAGCAGTTCTTC | CASSLRGYNEQFF
TRBJ2-1 | TRBD2 | few | TRBV30 | TGTGCCTGGAGTGGCCCGAGGACTAGCTACAATGAGCAGTTCTTC | CAWSGPRTSYNEQFF